Reported below is one TCR beta chain. The data were obtained in a study of PD-1 blockade in classical Hodgkin lymphoma. With no exception, relapse followed autologous stem cell transplantation in all patients, and brentuximab vedotin exposure varied. Magnetic negative selection, applied to thawed PBMCs, was used to isolate the CD8+ T cells. Complete response, partial response or progressive disease constituted the best responses recorded. Here immunoSEQ multiplex PCR was the method, and the copy in TCRdb shows in-frame clones only, minus some. The data contain about 28,000 clones, around nine tenths of them seen just once; the ten biggest clones take up 6.7%. This CDR3 has 15 residues. The germline V gene has CDR1 SEHNR and CDR2 FQNEAQ (reference sequence). The junction had 9 bases not matched to a gene; V was cut back by 6 bases and J by 4 bases.

The chain joins TRBV7-9 to TRBJ1-5; 7 bases fit TRBD1. The origin of this receptor is a human donor with classical Hodgkin lymphoma. The material was CD8+ T cells from blood, obtained at baseline. The CDR3 region is CASSRTGTVNQPQHF. CDR3 DNA: TGTGCCAGCAGTCGAACCGGGACAGTTAATCAGCCCCAGCATTTT.